The next 31 T cell receptor beta chains were all read from a single sample in a study of shared clonotypes between healthy human individuals. Libraries were prepared by immunoSEQ multiplex PCR; TCRdb keeps only in-frame clonotypes and omits some of them. The repertoire has a few million clones, around nine tenths of them found once; the top ten carry 0.11% to 0.15%. Sequenced sample: naive CD4+ T cells sorted from blood. Subset indicated: CD45RA+ positively selected. All receptors derive from a man between 18 and 35 years old in good health.

V is TRBV7-8 and J is TRBJ2-7; TRBD2 might be the D (6 bases). CDR3 length: 16 amino acids. With 0 bases removed from V and 7 bases from J, the gap between germline ends came to 19 bases. The V gene's germline CDR1 is SGHVS and CDR2 FQNEAQ. Here the CDR3 reads CASSLAPTGVSGEQYF. CDR3 coding DNA: TGTGCCAGCAGCTTAGCCCCGACGGGAGTCTCCGGAGAGCAGTACTTC.

Comments on this clone: Different DNA sequences within this sample yield the same CDR3. This sequence joins TRBV18 and TRBJ2-1; perhaps TRBD1 as D (6 bases). Between the trimmed V and J ends, which lost 3 bases and 5 bases, there was a span of 11 bases. Looked up from germline, CDR1 is KGHSH and CDR2 is LQKENI. The CDR3 is 14 amino acids. CDR3 loop: CASSPGAQDNEQFF. CDR3 coding DNA: TGTGCCAGCTCACCGGGGGCGCAGGACAATGAGCAGTTCTTC.

The chain has TRBV7-2 and TRBJ2-7, with D hard to call. V was shortened by 1 base and J by 4 bases, with 11 bases between the two germline ends. Germline V gene lookup returns CDR1 SGHTA and CDR2 FQGNSA. This CDR3 comprises 14 residues. In nucleotides, the CDR3 is TGTGCCAGCAGCTTAGATGAGTCCCGATACGAGCAGTACTTC. As protein: CASSLDESRYEQYF. The full variable domain, rest sourced from reference TRBV7-2 and TRBJ2-7, is GAGVSQSPSNKVTEKGKDVELRCDPISGHTALYWYRQSLGQGLEFLIYFQGNSAPDKSGLPSDRFSAERTGGSVSTLTIQRTQQEDSAVYLCASSLDESRYEQYFGPGTRLTVT.

This chain joins TRBV6-6 and TRBJ2-7, with a tentative D call TRBD2 (5 bases). Per the germline V gene, CDR1 is MNHNY and CDR2 is SVGAGI (reference sequence). The CDR3 contains 11 residues. The V gene lost 5 bases and the J gene lost 3 bases, with 5 bases spanning the gap. The CDR3 reads CASSDYYEQYF. The CDR3 DNA sequence: TGTGCCAGCAGTGACTACTACGAGCAGTACTTC.

This rearrangement joins TRBV9 to TRBJ2-2; the D is unclear. Trimming removed 0 bases at V and 7 bases at J, with 13 bases between. Per germline, CDR1 SGDLS and CDR2 YYNGEE. This CDR3 has 15 amino acids. CDR3 sequence reads: CASSVGHRLGGELFF. The CDR3, as DNA: TGTGCCAGCAGCGTAGGGCACAGATTGGGCGGGGAGCTGTTTTTT.

V and J are TRBV15 and TRBJ1-5; TRBD1 agrees at 8 bases. The CDR3 is 15 amino acids. The germline V gene has CDR1 LNHNV and CDR2 YYDKDF (reference sequence). V trimming: 8 bases; J trimming: 0 bases; junction bases outside the gene matches: 6. The DNA of the CDR3 is TGTGCCACCCACGACAGGGGCTATAGCAATCAGCCCCAGCATTTT. Its translation is CATHDRGYSNQPQHF.

The chain links TRBV7-9 to TRBJ2-2; 10 positions agree with TRBD2. The V segment lost 5 bases and the J segment 4 bases; nucleotides outside the gene matches: 13. The CDR3 has 18 amino acids. The germline gives CDR1 SEHNR, CDR2 FQNEAQ (reference sequence). The CDR3 DNA is TGTGCCAGCAGCCTAAGGCTAGCGGGAGTGATTGGCACCGGGGAGCTGTTTTTT. Residues: CASSLRLAGVIGTGELFF. Drawing the rest from reference TRBV7-9 and TRBJ2-2, the complete variable domain is DTGVSQNPRHKITKRGQNVTFRCDPISEHNRLYWYRQTLGQGPEFLTYFQNEAQLEKSRLLSDRFSAERPKGSFSTLEIQRTEQGDSAMYLCASSLRLAGVIGTGELFFGEGSRLTVL.

The chain joins TRBV19 to TRBJ1-6; D not certain. Germline assignment: CDR1 LNHDA and CDR2 SQIVND (reference sequence). The CDR3 has 15 residues. Trimming took 2 bases from V and 8 from J, leaving 13 bases between them. The CDR3 is CASSISKNSDSPLHF. CDR3 in DNA: TGTGCCAGTAGTATATCGAAGAATAGTGATTCACCCCTCCACTTT.

CDR3 DNA: TGTGCCAGCAGCGTAGGGGACAGGGGGGCTGGGGCCAACGTCCTGACTTTC. Translation gives CASSVGDRGAGANVLTF. V is TRBV9 and J is TRBJ2-6, with TRBD1 identical over 11 bases. This CDR3 comprises 17 residues. CDR1 and CDR2 (germline): SGDLS, YYNGEE. V trimming: 0 bases; J trimming: 2 bases; junction bases outside the gene matches: 1.

The chain joins TRBV7-2 to TRBJ2-1; 7 bases line up with TRBD1. The length of the CDR3 is 14 residues. CDR1 is SGHTA, CDR2 FQGNSA, per germline. V lost 5 bases to trimming and J lost 6 bases; unmatched junction nucleotides: 7. CDR3: CASSADRLGNEQFF. The CDR3, as DNA: TGTGCCAGCAGCGCGGACAGGCTGGGCAATGAGCAGTTCTTC.

CDR3 sequence: CASSSFGTNTEAFF. CDR3 nucleotides: TGTGCCAGCAGCTCCTTCGGGACAAACACTGAAGCTTTCTTT. The rearrangement joins TRBV11-2 to TRBJ1-1; a possible D gene is TRBD1 (6 bases). Germline lookup yields CDR1 SGHAT and CDR2 FQNNGV. V was cut by 4 bases and J by 2 bases, with 11 bases left in between. This CDR3 contains 14 residues.

This clone occurred a few times. The V call is TRBV11-2, the J call TRBJ2-2; D might be TRBD1 or TRBD2, each matching 5 bases. The CDR3 is made up of 15 amino acids. Trimming removed 5 bases from V and 1 base from J, with 11 bases in between. CDR1 and CDR2 from the germline V gene are SGHAT and FQNNGV. The CDR3: CASSGKGRNTGELFF. The CDR3 DNA follows: TGTGCCAGCAGCGGAAAGGGACGGAACACCGGGGAGCTGTTTTTT.

On this clone: This sample also contains other DNA sequences that code for the same CDR3. The chain joins TRBV9 to TRBJ2-7; 7 bases are shared with TRBD1. This CDR3 contains 14 residues. Germline V CDR1 and CDR2: SGDLS, YYNGEE. V trimming: 4 bases; J trimming: 6 bases; junction bases outside the gene matches: 10. The CDR3 coding sequence is TGTGCCAGCAGCCCCCGTCCCGCAGGGGGCGAGCAGTACTTC. As protein: CASSPRPAGGEQYF.

The chain recombines TRBV2 with TRBJ2-2, with D possibly called TRBD1 or TRBD2 (5 bases each). The germline gives CDR1 SNHLY, CDR2 FYNNEI. The V and J ends lost 6 bases and 3 bases respectively, with 11 bases between them. This CDR3 comprises 14 residues. CDR3 region: CASRKGRDTGELFF. DNA of the CDR3: TGTGCCAGCAGAAAGGGACGAGACACCGGGGAGCTGTTTTTT.

This chain uses TRBV7-3 with TRBJ2-7; D might be TRBD2 (5 bases). Deletions cut 0 bases from V and 3 bases from J, with 15 bases between. The germline CDR1 and CDR2 sequences are SGHTA and FQGTGA. This CDR3 has 16 residues. In DNA form, the CDR3 reads TGTGCCAGCAGCTTAACAGGGAGTTTGAGCTACTACGAGCAGTACTTC. As protein: CASSLTGSLSYYEQYF.

This clone appeared a single time. This sequence joins TRBV5-4 and TRBJ1-2, with TRBD1 identical over 9 bases. From germline, CDR1 is SGHNT and CDR2 YYREEE (reference sequence). The CDR3 is made up of 15 amino acids. After removal of 4 bases from V and 5 bases from J, the junction contained 9 bases not matched to a gene. Written as DNA, the CDR3 is TGTGCCAGCAGCGTTAATACAGGGGGCGCGTATGGCTACACCTTC. It translates to CASSVNTGGAYGYTF.

Concerning this clone: At the DNA level, this CDR3 is encoded by other sequences in the same sample as well. The CDR3 reads CASSYSATNEKLFF. DNA of the CDR3: TGTGCCAGCAGTTACTCGGCGACTAATGAAAAACTGTTTTTT. The V gene is TRBV6-5, the J gene TRBJ1-4, with no clear D. Trimming pared 0 bases from V and 2 bases from J, leaving 4 bases between. The germline V gene encodes CDR1 MNHEY and CDR2 SVGAGI. CDR3 length: 14 residues.

The chain recombines TRBV4-2 with TRBJ2-5; 9 bases are shared with TRBD2. The CDR3 has 17 residues. Losses at the gene ends were 1 base for V and 2 bases for J; bases not matched to a gene: 8. Germline values: CDR1 LGHNA, CDR2 YNFKEQ. In DNA form, the CDR3 reads TGTGCCAGCAGCCAAGGGTTTAGCGGGGGACCGCAAGAGACCCAGTACTTC. The encoded protein is CASSQGFSGGPQETQYF.

The chain joins TRBV5-1 to TRBJ2-3; a possible D gene is TRBD2 (5 bases). The germline CDR1 and CDR2 sequences are SGHRS and YFSETQ. Trimming removed 4 bases from V and 4 bases from J, with 13 bases in between. This CDR3 is 14 amino acids long. The CDR3 nucleotides read TGCGCCAGCAGCCCCGGGAACCCGCCAGATACGCAGTATTTT. It yields the protein CASSPGNPPDTQYF.

This clone turned up a few times. The V call is TRBV27, the J call TRBJ2-2, with 10 bases that match TRBD2. There are 15 residues in the CDR3. The junction had 7 bases not matched to a gene; V was cut back by 9 bases and J by 3 bases. Germline-derived CDR1 and CDR2 are MNHEY and SMNVEV (reference sequence). The CDR3: CASKREGQDTGELFF. For the CDR3, the DNA is TGTGCCAGTAAGCGGGAGGGCCAAGACACCGGGGAGCTGTTTTTT.

This chain uses TRBV19 with TRBJ2-4, with D unclear. V lost 10 bases and J lost 3, with 22 bases in between. The V gene's germline CDR1 is LNHDA and CDR2 SQIVND (reference sequence). CDR3 size: 16 residues. The CDR3 region has the DNA TGTGCCACCGGTACCAGCCCCCCAAGGGTCAAAAACATTCAGTACTTC. It encodes CATGTSPPRVKNIQYF.

This clone was recorded only once. This chain joins TRBV4-1 and TRBJ2-3; D is tentatively TRBD1 or TRBD2 (5 bases each). The length of the CDR3 is 15 residues. The germline CDR1 and CDR2 sequences are MGHRA and YSYEKL. Deletions cut 1 base from V and 4 bases from J, with 12 bases between. The CDR3 DNA follows: TGCGCCAGCAGCCAAGGGGACCGCGGGCCAGATACGCAGTATTTT. It specifies CASSQGDRGPDTQYF.

The chain employs TRBV19 and TRBJ1-5; D is unclear. V shed 10 bases and J shed 0 bases, with 13 bases lying between them. CDR3 size: 14 residues. The germline gives CDR1 LNHDA, CDR2 SQIVND (reference sequence). As DNA, the CDR3 is TGTGCCACCGGAGCCCCTTATAGCAATCAGCCCCAGCATTTT. Encoded protein: CATGAPYSNQPQHF.

The chain carries TRBV10-1 and TRBJ2-3; D is possibly TRBD1 (6 bases). Trimming took off 0 bases at V and 7 bases at J, with 11 bases between the two ends. CDR1 and CDR2 from the germline V gene are WNHNN and SYGVQD (reference sequence). The CDR3 loop spans 14 amino acids. The DNA of the CDR3 is TGCGCCAGCAGTGAGTCGACGGGACAAAATACGCAGTATTTT. It encodes CASSESTGQNTQYF.

V gene TRBV29-1 combines with J gene TRBJ1-1; TRBD1 matches at 9 bases. CDR1 is SQVTM and CDR2 is ANQGSEA in the germline V gene. This CDR3 has 14 residues. V was clipped by 5 bases and J by 4 bases; unmatched bases: 8. In DNA, the CDR3 is TGCAGCGTTAAAGCCGGGACAGGGTCCACTGAAGCTTTCTTT. It codes for CSVKAGTGSTEAFF.

The chain uses TRBV7-2 and TRBJ1-1, with a weak D call TRBD1 (5 bases). Germline lookup yields CDR1 SGHTA and CDR2 FQGNSA. CDR3 length equals 14 residues. V lost 2 bases to trimming and J lost 5 bases, with 12 bases between them. The CDR3 here is CASSLPRGVTEAFF. The CDR3 DNA is TGTGCCAGCAGCTTACCACGAGGGGTGACTGAAGCTTTCTTT.

The rearrangement links TRBV10-2 to TRBJ1-4, with D possibly matching TRBD1 (5 bases). The CDR3 covers 14 residues. V lost 5 bases and J 8 bases, leaving 15 bases between the germline ends. The germline V gene has CDR1 WSHSY and CDR2 SAAADI. CDR3 region: CASSTQAAGEKLFF. CDR3 in DNA: TGCGCCAGCAGTACACAGGCGGCGGGGGAAAAACTGTTTTTT.

This rearrangement joins TRBV10-3 to TRBJ1-1; TRBD1 matches at 7 bases. This CDR3 has 15 residues. CDR1 is ENHRY, CDR2 SYGVKD, per germline. V lost 2 bases, J lost 5 bases, and 8 bases stayed unmatched. CDR3 amino acids: CAISEGVTGRTEAFF. DNA for the CDR3: TGTGCCATCAGTGAGGGGGTGACAGGGCGGACTGAAGCTTTCTTT.

This chain connects TRBV20-1 to TRBJ2-1, with TRBD1 matching over 7 bases. The CDR3 spans 11 residues. The germline V gene has CDR1 DFQATT and CDR2 SNEGSKA (reference sequence). After removal of 4 bases from V and 14 bases from J, the junction contained 8 bases not matched to a gene. CDR3 sequence reads: CSAIGQAGEFF. In DNA, the CDR3 is TGCAGTGCTATCGGACAGGCCGGCGAGTTCTTC.

This sequence joins TRBV18 and TRBJ2-5; tentative D call: TRBD2 (6 bases). The V end lost 4 bases, the J end lost 0 bases, and 9 bases lay between the germline ends. Germline V lookup: CDR1 KGHSH, CDR2 LQKENI. The CDR3 length is 14 residues. DNA for the CDR3: TGTGCCAGCTCACGGGAGGCAAACCAAGAGACCCAGTACTTC. This translates into CASSREANQETQYF. Full variable domain (outside the CDR3, taken from reference TRBV18 and TRBJ2-5): NAGVMQNPRHLVRRRGQEARLRCSPMKGHSHVYWYRQLPEEGLKFMVYLQKENIIDESGMPKERFSAEFPKEGPSILRIQQVVRGDSAAYFCASSREANQETQYFGPGTRLLVL.

The chain carries TRBV7-9 and TRBJ2-3; TRBD1 matches at 8 bases. V was clipped by 2 bases and J by 4 bases; unmatched bases: 5. The V gene's germline CDR1 is SEHNR and CDR2 FQNEAQ (reference sequence). The CDR3 has 15 amino acids. As DNA, the CDR3 is TGTGCCAGCAGCTTATCCCGACAGGGGTCAGATACGCAGTATTTT. It specifies CASSLSRQGSDTQYF.